The T cell receptor beta chain under discussion was sequenced for a study of cytomegalovirus exposure and HLA in healthy donors. Overall study context: Ancestry clustering placed roughly four fifths of around 400 genotyped donors in the Caucasian-associated cluster. Notes on the study in general: The classifier was said to identify cytomegalovirus status with high specificity and sensitivity. In an earlier analysis, in 587 donors, most V segments appeared productive either ~87% or ~30% of the time.

V was clipped by 0 bases and J by 6 bases, with 9 bases between them. Germline lookup yields CDR1 ENHRY and CDR2 SYGVKD. This CDR3 contains 13 residues. The PCR contained 60 Vbeta and 13 Jbeta primers. Method: immunoSEQ multiplex PCR; TCRdb's copy keeps in-frame clones and lacks some. The sample has some 200,000 clones; 75% to 85% are singletons. Comment on this clone: Its specificity is unknown.

The chain has TRBV10-3 and TRBJ2-7, with no clear D. The TCR comes from a male donor in good health and CMV-seropositive. The sequencing input was PBMCs. Here the CDR3 DNA reads TGTGCCATCAGTGAGTCTGTCCGAGCCGAGCAGTACTTC. Amino acids: CAISESVRAEQYF.